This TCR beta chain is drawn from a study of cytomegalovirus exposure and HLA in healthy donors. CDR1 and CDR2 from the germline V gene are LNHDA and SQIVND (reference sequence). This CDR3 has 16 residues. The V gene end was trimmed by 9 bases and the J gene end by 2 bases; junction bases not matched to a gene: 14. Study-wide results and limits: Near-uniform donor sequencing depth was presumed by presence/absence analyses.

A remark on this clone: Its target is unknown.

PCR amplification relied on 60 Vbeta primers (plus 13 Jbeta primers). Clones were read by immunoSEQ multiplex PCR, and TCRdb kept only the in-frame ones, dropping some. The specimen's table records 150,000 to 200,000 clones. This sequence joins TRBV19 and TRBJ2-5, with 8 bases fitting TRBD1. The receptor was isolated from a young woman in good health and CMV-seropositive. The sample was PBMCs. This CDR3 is CASRQGWGSLQETQYF. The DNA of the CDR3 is TGTGCCAGCAGACAGGGGTGGGGATCACTTCAAGAGACCCAGTACTTC.